A selection of T cell receptor beta chains follows, all from one sample in a study of blood T cell repertoires in COVID-19. Sequencing used immunoSEQ multiplex PCR; TCRdb keeps in-frame clones, though not all of them. The sample lists over 250,000 clones; approximately 91% were seen once. Sequenced input: peripheral blood. All receptors come from a person under 35 with COVID-19, enrolled during active disease. The CDR3 runs from the conserved cysteine through the conserved F or W.

v_gene: TRBV13; j_gene: TRBJ2-1; len: 13; CDR3aa: CASSSGTGYEQFF
v_gene: TRBV7-9; j_gene: TRBJ2-5; len: 14; CDR3aa: CASSSDRDGQTQYF
v_gene: TRBV7-2; j_gene: TRBJ2-3; len: 11; CDR3aa: CASSRGDTQYF
v_gene: TRBV7-9; j_gene: TRBJ2-7; len: 14; CDR3aa: CASSLAGVDYEQYF
v_gene: TRBV25-1; j_gene: TRBJ2-3; len: 15; CDR3aa: CASSPRLAGGDTQYF
v_gene: TRBV5-8; j_gene: TRBJ2-7; len: 15; CDR3aa: CASSLSASGTHEQYF
v_gene: TRBV11-3; j_gene: TRBJ2-5; len: 15; CDR3aa: CASSSNSGGQETQYF
v_gene: TRBV6-2/TRBV6-3; j_gene: TRBJ2-7; len: 12; CDR3aa: CASSYPGNEQYF
v_gene: TRBV7-3; j_gene: TRBJ2-3; len: 14; CDR3aa: CASSLTYQSDTQYF
v_gene: TRBV15; j_gene: TRBJ1-1; len: 14; CDR3aa: CATSERRGGAEAFF
v_gene: TRBV5-8; j_gene: TRBJ2-1; len: 13; CDR3aa: CASSISPLNEQFF
v_gene: TRBV24-1; j_gene: TRBJ2-7; len: 12; CDR3aa: CATSDSGVKQYF
v_gene: TRBV19; j_gene: TRBJ2-3; len: 16; CDR3aa: CASSIGRGKNTDTQYF
v_gene: TRBV5-4; j_gene: TRBJ2-3; len: 18; CDR3aa: CASSLALREGIVADTQYF
v_gene: TRBV27; j_gene: TRBJ1-1; len: 14; CDR3aa: CASSPRGPNTEAFF
v_gene: TRBV27; j_gene: TRBJ1-6; len: 16; CDR3aa: CASSLGQANYNSPLHF
v_gene: TRBV19; j_gene: TRBJ2-1; len: 15; CDR3aa: CASSIATGMVNEQFF
v_gene: TRBV12-3/TRBV12-4; j_gene: TRBJ2-3; len: 12; CDR3aa: CASSPGGDTQYF
v_gene: TRBV11-2; j_gene: TRBJ1-1; len: 11; CDR3aa: CASSFYTEAFF
v_gene: TRBV7-4; j_gene: TRBJ2-3; len: 16; CDR3aa: CASSLATSGSTDTQYF
v_gene: TRBV2; j_gene: TRBJ2-7; len: 12; CDR3aa: CASREERGEQYF
v_gene: TRBV24-1; j_gene: TRBJ1-1; len: 17; CDR3aa: CATSDRRNRDLNTEAFF
v_gene: TRBV12-3/TRBV12-4; j_gene: TRBJ2-5; len: 12; CDR3aa: CASSSFDWTQYF
v_gene: TRBV7-9; j_gene: TRBJ1-1; len: 15; CDR3aa: CASSFPQGARTEAFF
v_gene: TRBV28; j_gene: TRBJ1-2; len: 13; CDR3aa: CASSFPGSYGYTF
v_gene: TRBV6-6; j_gene: TRBJ1-2; len: 12; CDR3aa: CASRKQDYGYTF
v_gene: TRBV7-9; j_gene: TRBJ2-7; len: 15; CDR3aa: CASSPGLAGGEEQYF
v_gene: TRBV29-1; j_gene: TRBJ1-1; len: 12; CDR3aa: CSVGTLNTEAFF
v_gene: TRBV4-2; j_gene: TRBJ1-1; len: 15; CDR3aa: CASSTHRDESSEAFF
v_gene: TRBV5-1; j_gene: TRBJ2-1; len: 20; CDR3aa: CASSLATSGRATGSYNEQFF